The 24 T cell receptor beta chains reported below all come from one sample, sequenced in a study of cytomegalovirus exposure and HLA in healthy donors. A multiplex PCR was run with 60 Vbeta primers and 13 Jbeta primers. Only in-frame clones appear in the TCRdb table, and some are missing; sequencing was by immunoSEQ multiplex PCR. This table lists 150,000 to 200,000 clones. Specimen: PBMCs. These receptors all come from a woman in her late teens or twenties in good health and CMV-seropositive.

The chain uses TRBV10-3 and TRBJ2-2, with 7 nucleotides matching TRBD2. V was pared by 6 bases and J by 1 base, with 5 bases of the junction left unmatched. From germline, CDR1 is ENHRY and CDR2 SYGVKD. This CDR3 spans 15 amino acids. The CDR3 protein is CAIRAGRKNTGELFF. The CDR3 DNA reads TGTGCCATCAGGGCCGGGAGGAAGAACACCGGGGAGCTGTTTTTT.

The chain joins TRBV5-1 to TRBJ2-3; 8 bases agree with TRBD2. The CDR3 contains 14 residues. V shed 4 bases, J shed 5 bases, and the junction held 6 bases outside the gene matches. Germline V gene lookup returns CDR1 SGHRS and CDR2 YFSETQ. The CDR3 loop reads CASSLRGGEDTQYF. The CDR3 nucleotides read TGCGCCAGCAGCCTCCGGGGGGGCGAAGATACGCAGTATTTT.

In nucleotides, the CDR3 is TGTGCCAGCAGCTTGGCGGTCGACACAGATACGCAGTATTTT. The encoded protein is CASSLAVDTDTQYF. This rearrangement joins TRBV11-2 to TRBJ2-3; no definite D call. V lost 3 bases, J lost 2 bases, and 9 bases lay in between. This CDR3 is 14 amino acids long. CDR1 SGHAT and CDR2 FQNNGV come from the germline V gene.

The chain has TRBV5-4 and TRBJ2-3, with D uncertain. Germline V gives CDR1 SGHNT, CDR2 YYREEE (reference sequence). The CDR3 is 14 amino acids. Trimming shortened V by 1 base and J by 0 bases, and 6 bases separated the two germline ends. CDR3 in DNA: TGTGCCAGCAGCTTGAAGACTAGCACAGATACGCAGTATTTT. It codes for CASSLKTSTDTQYF.

In regard to this clone: This same CDR3 is encoded by further DNA sequences in the sample. This sequence joins TRBV10-3 and TRBJ2-2; 7 bases are a match to TRBD1. The germline V gene encodes CDR1 ENHRY and CDR2 SYGVKD. This CDR3 comprises 15 residues. V shed 4 bases and J 5 bases; nucleotides not matched to a gene: 7. The CDR3 is CAISGLIQGTGELFF. CDR3 bases: TGTGCCATCAGTGGACTTATACAGGGGACCGGGGAGCTGTTTTTT.

The gene calls are TRBV5-4 and TRBJ1-1; 9 bases are shared with TRBD1. V was pared by 4 bases and J by 7 bases, with 8 bases of the junction left unmatched. Germline assignment: CDR1 SGHNT and CDR2 YYREEE (reference sequence). The CDR3 contains 14 residues. CDR3: CASSTPQGAIEAFF. The CDR3 DNA sequence: TGTGCCAGCAGCACCCCACAGGGGGCTATTGAAGCTTTCTTT.

The V gene is TRBV4-3, the J gene TRBJ2-1; 13 bases are a match to TRBD2. J gave up 8 bases and V 4 bases, and 5 bases lay outside the gene matches. This CDR3 spans 15 amino acids. The germline V gene has CDR1 LGHNA and CDR2 YSLEER. CDR3 in DNA: TGCGCCAGCAGCCCAACTAGCGGGGGGGCCGATGAGCAGTTCTTC. Protein: CASSPTSGGADEQFF.

V and J are TRBV6-6 and TRBJ1-2; D unclear. CDR1 MNHNY and CDR2 SVGAGI come from the germline V gene (reference sequence). Trimming left V 2 bases short and J 0 bases short, with 7 bases between. There are 14 residues in the CDR3. In nucleotides, the CDR3 is TGTGCCAGCAGTTACCCAGGAACTAACTATGGCTACACCTTC. It codes for CASSYPGTNYGYTF.

The rearrangement links TRBV4-1 to TRBJ1-6; 10 nucleotides align to TRBD1. Trimming took 1 base from V and 7 from J; bases not matched to a gene: 4. This CDR3 contains 16 residues. Germline assignment: CDR1 MGHRA and CDR2 YSYEKL. In DNA, the CDR3 is TGCGCCAGCAGCCAAGTTACGGGACAGGGGAATTCACCCCTCCACTTT. It specifies CASSQVTGQGNSPLHF.

The chain employs TRBV18 and TRBJ1-5, with 9 nucleotides matching TRBD1. This CDR3 is built from 16 residues. J gave up 2 bases and V 5 bases, and 7 bases lay outside the gene matches. Germline V gene sequence: CDR1 KGHSH, CDR2 LQKENI. The CDR3 is CASSSLDRGGNQPQHF. The CDR3 DNA follows: TGTGCCAGCTCATCATTGGACAGGGGAGGCAATCAGCCCCAGCATTTT. Full variable domain (remainder filled in from reference TRBV18 and TRBJ1-5): NAGVMQNPRHLVRRRGQEARLRCSPMKGHSHVYWYRQLPEEGLKFMVYLQKENIIDESGMPKERFSAEFPKEGPSILRIQQVVRGDSAAYFCASSSLDRGGNQPQHFGDGTRLSIL.

The chain has TRBV5-1 and TRBJ2-1, with 10 bases identical to TRBD1. Germline V gene lookup returns CDR1 SGHRS and CDR2 YFSETQ. The CDR3 sequence is 15 residues long. V shed 2 bases and J 8 bases; nucleotides not matched to a gene: 7. The CDR3 spells CASSFRQGAVDEQFF. The CDR3 coding sequence is TGCGCCAGCAGCTTTCGACAGGGGGCCGTCGATGAGCAGTTCTTC.

The chain carries TRBV15 and TRBJ1-4, with D perhaps matching TRBD1 (5 bases). Deletions cut 2 bases from V and 6 bases from J, with 13 bases between. The CDR3 runs to 15 residues. Germline CDR1 reads LNHNV; CDR2 reads YYDKDF (reference sequence). The CDR3 spells CATSRFRVGDEKLFF. The CDR3 nucleotides read TGTGCCACCAGCAGATTCAGGGTTGGTGATGAAAAACTGTTTTTT.

The J gene is TRBJ2-2, the V gene TRBV29-1; perhaps TRBD1 as D (6 bases). Germline assignment: CDR1 SQVTM and CDR2 ANQGSEA. The V end lost 4 bases, the J end lost 0 bases, and 9 bases lay between the germline ends. The CDR3 runs 14 residues. The CDR3 DNA reads TGCAGCGTTGCTCGGACAGCGAACACCGGGGAGCTGTTTTTT. This encodes CSVARTANTGELFF.

The V call is TRBV18, the J call TRBJ2-5; tentative D call: TRBD2 (7 bases). In germline, CDR1 is KGHSH, CDR2 LQKENI. Deletions cut 2 bases from V and 5 bases from J, with 9 bases between. This CDR3 is built from 13 residues. The CDR3 sequence: CASSPRGGETQYF. CDR3 DNA: TGTGCCAGCTCACCAAGGGGGGGCGAGACCCAGTACTTC.

The chain has TRBV4-1 and TRBJ2-5; D perhaps matches TRBD1 (5 bases). The V gene lost 1 base and the J gene lost 5 bases, with 17 bases spanning the gap. Germline V gives CDR1 MGHRA, CDR2 YSYEKL. The CDR3 length is 16 residues. CDR3 nucleotides: TGCGCCAGCAGCCAAGGGGGCCAAGCCCCCCGGGAGACCCAGTACTTC. It is translated as CASSQGGQAPRETQYF.

The CDR3 nucleotides read TGTGCCAGTAGCCCAGGGACAGGCTACGAGCAGTACTTC. Translated, it gives CASSPGTGYEQYF. The chain links TRBV19 to TRBJ2-7; 8 nucleotides match TRBD1. Trimming took 6 bases from V and 3 from J; bases not matched to a gene: 4. The CDR3 has 13 residues. Germline V gives CDR1 LNHDA, CDR2 SQIVND (reference sequence). The full variable domain, its missing parts supplied by reference TRBV19 and TRBJ2-7, is DGGITQSPKYLFRKEGQNVTLSCEQNLNHDAMYWYRQDPGQGLRLIYYSQIVNDFQKGDIAEGYSVSREKKESFPLTVTSAQKNPTAFYLCASSPGTGYEQYFGPGTRLTVT.

The chain links TRBV5-6 to TRBJ2-5, with D possibly being TRBD1 (5 bases). Trimming took off 1 base at V and 4 bases at J, with 14 bases between the two ends. CDR1 SGHDT and CDR2 YYEEEE come from the germline V gene. The CDR3 length is 15 residues. The CDR3 sequence is CASSLLAAGRETQYF. CDR3 nucleotides: TGTGCCAGCAGCTTGCTTGCTGCAGGGCGAGAGACCCAGTACTTC. Combining the CDR3 with reference TRBV5-6 and TRBJ2-5 gives the whole variable domain DAGVTQSPTHLIKTRGQQVTLRCSPKSGHDTVSWYQQALGQGPQFIFQYYEEEERQRGNFPDRFSGHQFPNYSSELNVNALLLGDSALYLCASSLLAAGRETQYFGPGTRLLVL.

This chain connects TRBV4-1 to TRBJ2-2, with D possibly being TRBD1 (6 bases). V was pared by 0 bases and J by 1 base, with 18 bases between. The germline CDR1 and CDR2 sequences are MGHRA and YSYEKL. The CDR3 length is 19 residues. CDR3 loop: CASSQDRSRGLLNTGELFF. CDR3 bases: TGCGCCAGCAGCCAAGATCGGTCCAGGGGCCTTTTGAACACCGGGGAGCTGTTTTTT.

The chain carries TRBV2 and TRBJ2-3, with TRBD1 identical over 7 bases. V was pared by 3 bases and J by 0 bases, with 0 bases of the junction left unmatched. Germline lookup yields CDR1 SNHLY and CDR2 FYNNEI. The CDR3 sequence is 14 residues long. CDR3 nucleotide sequence: TGTGCCAGCAGTGAGGGACAGAGCACAGATACGCAGTATTTT. Translated: CASSEGQSTDTQYF. Variable domain in full (rest from reference TRBV2 and TRBJ2-3): EPEVTQTPSHQVTQMGQEVILRCVPISNHLYFYWYRQILGQKVEFLVSFYNNEISEKSEIFDDQFSVERPDGSNFTLKIRSTKLEDSAMYFCASSEGQSTDTQYFGPGTRLTVL.

This rearrangement joins TRBV29-1 to TRBJ1-4; possibly TRBD1 for D (5 bases). The CDR3 length is 13 residues. V gave up 3 bases and J gave up 6 bases, with 11 bases separating them. CDR1 and CDR2 (germline): SQVTM, ANQGSEA. CDR3 sequence reads: CSVELGEDEKLFF. DNA of the CDR3: TGCAGCGTTGAGCTAGGGGAGGATGAAAAACTGTTTTTT.

The V and J genes are TRBV5-1 and TRBJ2-7; 7 bases match TRBD1. CDR1 SGHRS and CDR2 YFSETQ come from the germline V gene. V dropped 4 bases and J dropped 3; count of bases not matched to a gene: 10. CDR3 length: 15 amino acids. Here the CDR3 reads CASSPGQWGSYEQYF. The CDR3 coding sequence is TGCGCCAGCAGCCCGGGACAGTGGGGGAGCTACGAGCAGTACTTC.

This chain links TRBV2 with TRBJ2-1; 10 nucleotides match TRBD2. Per the germline V gene, CDR1 is SNHLY and CDR2 is FYNNEI. This CDR3 has 15 residues. J was trimmed by 4 bases and V by 6 bases; bases with no gene match: 6. CDR3 sequence (DNA): TGTGCCAGCAGGGGGCGGACTAGCGGTTACAATGAGCAGTTCTTC. The encoded protein is CASRGRTSGYNEQFF.

This sequence joins TRBV7-8 and TRBJ2-6; D not resolved. Looked up from germline, CDR1 is SGHVS and CDR2 is FQNEAQ. This CDR3 is built from 17 residues. Trimming left V 1 base short and J 0 bases short, with 10 bases between. CDR3 bases: TGTGCCAGCAGCTTAGGAGACATACCCTCTGGGGCCAACGTCCTGACTTTC. It translates to CASSLGDIPSGANVLTF.

The gene calls are TRBV5-1 and TRBJ2-7, with 8 bases fitting TRBD2. CDR3 length equals 14 residues. V lost 0 bases, J lost 3 bases, and 2 bases stayed unmatched. The V gene's germline CDR1 is SGHRS and CDR2 YFSETQ. CDR3 nucleotide sequence: TGCGCCAGCAGCTTGGTTAGCGGGGTCTACGAGCAGTACTTC. Residues: CASSLVSGVYEQYF.